This TCR beta chain was obtained from a study of blood T cell repertoires in COVID-19. Across the study: Acute and convalescent COVID-19 samples came from the United States, Italy and Spain.

The method was immunoSEQ multiplex PCR; TCRdb's version includes in-frame clones alone and lacks a portion of them. Of 200,000 to 250,000 clones in the sample, about 88% are singletons; the top ten hold approximately 2.7%. Those who participated ranged in age from about 18 to 89 years and resided in under 25 US areas. Categorization into cohorts depended on clinical history that participants reported. The CDR3 spans 14 residues. With 3 bases removed from V and 1 base from J, the gap between germline ends came to 9 bases. Germline CDR1 and CDR2: LNHDA and SQIVND (reference sequence). J is TRBJ1-1 and V is TRBV19, with a possible D match to TRBD1 (6 bases). The sample taken for sequencing was PBMCs or T cells enriched from blood (not recorded which). The clonotype comes from a woman younger than 45 who had recovered from COVID-19. The DNA of the CDR3 is TGTGCCAGTAGTATCTTGACAGGGAACACTGAAGCTTTCTTT. Translating gives CASSILTGNTEAFF.